One and the same sample provided the 11 T cell receptor beta chains below, sequenced in a study of blood T cell repertoires in COVID-19. Measured with immunoSEQ multiplex PCR; TCRdb has only the in-frame clones, and not every one. The sample has nearly 200,000 clones, 84% seen once. Material for sequencing was peripheral blood. The receptor source for this set is a woman in her 70s with active or convalescent COVID-19.

The chain recombines TRBV12-5 with TRBJ2-1; 7 bases line up with TRBD2. The CDR3 length is 13 residues. Germline V lookup: CDR1 LGHNT, CDR2 FRNRAP. Trimming removed 5 bases from V and 8 bases from J; junction bases left unmatched: 6. The CDR3 sequence is CASGPTSDHEQFF. The CDR3 DNA sequence: TGTGCTAGTGGTCCAACTAGCGACCATGAGCAGTTCTTC.

Only one count was recorded for this clone. The chain combines TRBV6-6 with TRBJ1-2; the D gene is possibly TRBD1 (6 bases). Looked up from germline, CDR1 is MNHNY and CDR2 is SVGAGI (reference sequence). V lost 7 bases and J 4 bases, leaving 10 bases between the germline ends. There are 12 residues in the CDR3. The CDR3 coding sequence is TGTGCCAGCACTGCGGACAGCTATGGCTACACCTTC. Translated, it gives CASTADSYGYTF.

This sequence joins TRBV4-1 and TRBJ1-4; D not resolved. Germline V lookup: CDR1 MGHRA, CDR2 YSYEKL. The germline V and J ends were trimmed by 0 bases and 11 bases, with 16 bases remaining between them. The CDR3 is made up of 15 amino acids. CDR3 DNA sequence: TGCGCCAGCAGCCAAGACTCAGGAGGAAACACGAAACTGTTTTTT. It translates to CASSQDSGGNTKLFF.

V is TRBV4-2 and J is TRBJ2-7; possible D gene TRBD2, 6 bases. Germline V gene sequence: CDR1 LGHNA, CDR2 YNFKEQ. The V end lost 3 bases, the J end lost 5 bases, and 17 bases lay between the germline ends. CDR3 length: 15 amino acids. CDR3 protein: CASSQGLLLFDEQYF. The CDR3 DNA sequence: TGTGCCAGCAGCCAGGGACTCCTTTTGTTCGACGAGCAGTACTTC.

The sample holds one count of this clone. The chain links TRBV27 to TRBJ1-6, with 7 bases matching TRBD1. This CDR3 spans 16 amino acids. The trim removed 2 bases at V and 3 bases at J, leaving 4 bases unmatched. Germline loops: CDR1 MNHEY, CDR2 SMNVEV (reference sequence). The CDR3 sequence is CASSLTGDFYNSPLHF. CDR3 nucleotide sequence: TGTGCCAGCAGTTTAACAGGGGACTTCTATAATTCACCCCTCCACTTT.

The V and J genes are TRBV6-5 and TRBJ2-7; tentatively, D is TRBD1 (6 bases). Per germline, CDR1 MNHEY and CDR2 SVGAGI. V was shortened by 5 bases and J by 0 bases, with 8 bases between the two germline ends. The CDR3 totals 13 residues. The CDR3 nucleotides are TGTGCCAGCAGTACGGACAGCTCCTACGAGCAGTACTTC. It specifies CASSTDSSYEQYF.

The chain employs TRBV27 and TRBJ2-1; a weak D match, TRBD1 (6 bases). V gave up 0 bases and J gave up 1 base, with 7 bases separating them. Germline V lookup: CDR1 MNHEY, CDR2 SMNVEV (reference sequence). This CDR3 is built from 15 residues. The CDR3 loop reads CASSLSGGSYNEQFF. In nucleotides, the CDR3 is TGTGCCAGCAGTTTATCAGGGGGATCCTACAATGAGCAGTTCTTC.

The chain uses TRBV2 and TRBJ2-1, with D unclear. The V end was cut by 7 bases, the J end by 4 bases, with 5 bases between. Looked up from germline, CDR1 is SNHLY and CDR2 is FYNNEI. The CDR3 covers 11 residues. CDR3 DNA: TGTGCCAGCACCGTATACAATGAGCAGTTCTTC. Translation: CASTVYNEQFF.

This clone has only a few counts. The chain has TRBV29-1 and TRBJ2-1; TRBD1 matches at 7 bases. The germline V gene encodes CDR1 SQVTM and CDR2 ANQGSEA. The CDR3 length is 13 residues. CDR3 sequence: CICLGQNRNEQFF. The CDR3 DNA sequence: TGCATCTGCTTGGGACAGAATCGCAATGAGCAGTTCTTC.

The chain combines TRBV18 with TRBJ1-4, with 7 bases fitting TRBD1. Germline V gene lookup returns CDR1 KGHSH and CDR2 LQKENI. The CDR3 extends over 18 amino acids. The V segment lost 3 bases and the J segment 4 bases; nucleotides outside the gene matches: 14. The chain's CDR3 is CASSPTAIGTAVNEKLFF. The CDR3 nucleotides are TGTGCCAGCTCACCGACCGCCATAGGGACAGCGGTTAATGAAAAACTGTTTTTT.

CDR3 coding DNA: TGTGCCAGCAGCTTAGGCGGAGTTAGCACAGATACGCAGTATTTT. The encoded protein is CASSLGGVSTDTQYF. V usage is TRBV7-3 and J usage is TRBJ2-3, with D unresolved. Germline lookup yields CDR1 SGHTA and CDR2 FQGTGA. The V end was cut by 2 bases, the J end by 0 bases, with 9 bases between. The CDR3 is 15 residues long.